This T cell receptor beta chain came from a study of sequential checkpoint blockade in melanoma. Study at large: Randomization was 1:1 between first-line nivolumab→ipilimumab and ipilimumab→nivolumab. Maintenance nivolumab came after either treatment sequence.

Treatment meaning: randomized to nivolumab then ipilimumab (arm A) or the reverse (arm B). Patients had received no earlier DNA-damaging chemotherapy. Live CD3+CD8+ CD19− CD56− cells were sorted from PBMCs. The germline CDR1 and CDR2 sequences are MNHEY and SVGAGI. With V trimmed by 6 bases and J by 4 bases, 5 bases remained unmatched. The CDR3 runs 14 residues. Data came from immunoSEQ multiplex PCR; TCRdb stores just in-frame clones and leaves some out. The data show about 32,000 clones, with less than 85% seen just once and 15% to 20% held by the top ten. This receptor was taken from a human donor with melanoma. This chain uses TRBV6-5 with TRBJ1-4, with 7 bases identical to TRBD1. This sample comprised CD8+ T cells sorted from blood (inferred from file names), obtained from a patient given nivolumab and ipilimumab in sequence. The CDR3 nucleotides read TGTGCCAGCAGAACAGGGGTAGTTAATGAAAAACTGTTTTTT. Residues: CASRTGVVNEKLFF.